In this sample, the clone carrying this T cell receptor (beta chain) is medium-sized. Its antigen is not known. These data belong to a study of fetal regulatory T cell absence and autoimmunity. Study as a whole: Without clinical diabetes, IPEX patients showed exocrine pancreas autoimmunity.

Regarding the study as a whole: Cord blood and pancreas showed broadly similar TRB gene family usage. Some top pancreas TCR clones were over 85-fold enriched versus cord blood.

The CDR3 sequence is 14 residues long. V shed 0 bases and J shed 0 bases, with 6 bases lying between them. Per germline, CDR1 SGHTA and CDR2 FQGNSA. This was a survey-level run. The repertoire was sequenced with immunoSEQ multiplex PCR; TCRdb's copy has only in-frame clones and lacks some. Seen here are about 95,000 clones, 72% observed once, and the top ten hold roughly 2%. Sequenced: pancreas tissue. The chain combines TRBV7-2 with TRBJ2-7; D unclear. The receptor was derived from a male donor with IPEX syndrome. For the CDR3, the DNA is TGTGCCAGCAGCTTAGCCGGCCCCTCCTACGAGCAGTACTTC. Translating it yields CASSLAGPSYEQYF.